The TCR beta chain described here comes from a study of early T cells in non-severe SARS-CoV-2 infection. The CDR3 is 15 residues long. Germline CDR1 LGHDT, CDR2 YNNKEL (reference sequence). J lost 5 bases, V lost 3 bases, and 7 bases had no gene match. This clonotype was counted many times. Each cDNA molecule carried a unique molecular identifier. MiXCR was run by TCRdb on the 5' RACE reads, yielding one entry per CDR3 protein. Among approximately 84,000 distinct CDR3 sequences, roughly 13% were seen once, and the ten largest hold approximately 5.7%. The sequenced sample was whole blood. This clonotype was obtained from an adult who was a healthcare worker with PCR-confirmed SARS-CoV-2 infection or an uninfected control (not recorded which). This rearrangement joins TRBV3-1 to TRBJ2-5; 9 bases line up with TRBD2. The CDR3 region is CASSHGGRAAETQYF. Written as DNA, the CDR3 is TGTGCCAGCAGCCACGGCGGGAGGGCCGCGGAGACCCAGTACTTC.